Reported below is one TCR beta chain. Its antigen is currently unknown. Looked up from germline, CDR1 is SEHNR and CDR2 is FQNEAQ (reference sequence). V lost 1 base and J 10 bases, leaving 5 bases between the germline ends. This CDR3 spans 11 amino acids. The entry originates in a study of T cells in Graves' hyperthyroidism and ophthalmopathy. Study information: Once the initial diagnosis was made, peripheral blood was obtained before any treatment. General study results and limits: Most expanded thyroid clonotypes above 0.001 also appeared in blood. By a 13 V-J model, ophthalmopathy was set apart from stable hyperthyroidism.

Clinical symptoms, serum thyroxine, TRAb, thyroid ultrasound and orbital computed tomography informed diagnoses. From RNA transcripts, TCR beta CDR3 regions were amplified. RT-PCR in the first round (using the HTBI primer set) targeted the TCR CDR3. TCRdb independently ran MiXCR on the multiplex PCR reads; one entry per CDR3 protein. The sample records hundreds of thousands of distinct CDR3 sequences, around 22% being singletons. The V and J genes are TRBV7-9 and TRBJ2-1; D is unclear. The specimen was blood. This clonotype originated in a man aged 30-40 years with Graves' ophthalmopathy. The CDR3 is CASSLELEQFF. The DNA of the CDR3 is TGTGCCAGCAGCTTAGAACTCGAGCAGTTCTTC.